This T cell receptor beta chain was retrieved from a study of blood T cell repertoires in COVID-19. Study-level background: Sites across the United States, Italy and Spain contributed samples from acute and convalescent COVID-19.

Under the authors' procedure: Scientists estimated how many nucleated cells there were by amplifying reference gene primers. Sequencing used immunoSEQ multiplex PCR; TCRdb keeps in-frame clones, though not all of them. The V and J calls and the clone size are those of that table, but D and trimming were determined from the DNA. The sample has 25,000 to 30,000 clones, more than 60% seen once. Sequencing used peripheral blood. The TCR originated in a woman in her 70s with active or convalescent COVID-19.

CDR3 protein: CASSLAPGLVAEQFF. CDR3 in DNA: TGTGCCAGCAGCTTAGCGCCGGGACTAGTAGCTGAGCAGTTCTTC. This chain links TRBV7-8 with TRBJ2-1, with 8 bases that match TRBD2. The CDR3 runs to 15 residues. The V and J ends lost 0 bases and 9 bases, in that order; junction bases with no gene match: 7. Looked up from germline, CDR1 is SGHVS and CDR2 is FQNEAQ.